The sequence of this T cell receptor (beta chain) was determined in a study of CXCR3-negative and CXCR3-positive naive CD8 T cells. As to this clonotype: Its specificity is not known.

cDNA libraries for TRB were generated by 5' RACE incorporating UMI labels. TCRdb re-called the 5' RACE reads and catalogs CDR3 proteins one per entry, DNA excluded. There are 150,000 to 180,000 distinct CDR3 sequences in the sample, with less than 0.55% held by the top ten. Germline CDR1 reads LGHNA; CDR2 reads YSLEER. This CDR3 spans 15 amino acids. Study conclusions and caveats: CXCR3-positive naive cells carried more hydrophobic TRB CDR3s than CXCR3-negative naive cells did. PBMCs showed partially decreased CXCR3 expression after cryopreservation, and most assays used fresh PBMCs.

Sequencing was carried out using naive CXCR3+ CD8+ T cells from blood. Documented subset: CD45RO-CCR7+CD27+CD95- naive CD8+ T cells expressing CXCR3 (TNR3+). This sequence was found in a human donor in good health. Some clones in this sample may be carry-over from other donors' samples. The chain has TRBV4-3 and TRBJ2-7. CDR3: CASSQDSDRPYEQYF.